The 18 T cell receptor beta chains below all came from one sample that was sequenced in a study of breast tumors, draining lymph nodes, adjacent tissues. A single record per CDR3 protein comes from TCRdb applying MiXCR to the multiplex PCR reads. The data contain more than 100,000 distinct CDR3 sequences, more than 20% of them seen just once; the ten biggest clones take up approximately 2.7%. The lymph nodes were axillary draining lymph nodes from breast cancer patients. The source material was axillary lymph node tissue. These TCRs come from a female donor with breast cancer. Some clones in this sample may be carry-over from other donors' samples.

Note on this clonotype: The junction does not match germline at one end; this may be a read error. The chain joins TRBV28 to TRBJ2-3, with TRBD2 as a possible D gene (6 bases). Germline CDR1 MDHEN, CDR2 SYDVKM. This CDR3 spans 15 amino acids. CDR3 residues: CASSFGLARTDTQYF. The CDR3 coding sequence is TGTGCCAGCAGTTTTGGGCTAGCGCGCACGGATACGCAGTATTTT.

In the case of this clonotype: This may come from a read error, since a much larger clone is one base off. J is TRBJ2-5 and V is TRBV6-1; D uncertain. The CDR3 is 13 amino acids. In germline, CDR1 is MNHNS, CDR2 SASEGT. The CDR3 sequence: CASSEYAQEAQYF. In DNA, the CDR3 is TGTGCCAGCAGTGAATACGCACAAGAGGCCCAGTACTTC.

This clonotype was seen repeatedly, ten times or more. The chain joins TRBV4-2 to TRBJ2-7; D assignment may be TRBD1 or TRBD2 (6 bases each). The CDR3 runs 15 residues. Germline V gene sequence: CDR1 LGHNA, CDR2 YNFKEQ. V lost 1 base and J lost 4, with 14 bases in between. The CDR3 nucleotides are TGTGCCAGCAGCCAAGGAACGGGAGACAGGTACGAGCAGTACTTC. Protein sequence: CASSQGTGDRYEQYF.

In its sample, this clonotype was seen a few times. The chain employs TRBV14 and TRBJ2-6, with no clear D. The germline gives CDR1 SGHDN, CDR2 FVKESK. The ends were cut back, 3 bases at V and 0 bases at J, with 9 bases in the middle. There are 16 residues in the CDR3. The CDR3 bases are TGTGCCAGCAGCCACTGGACCGCCTCTGGGGCCAACGTCCTGACTTTC. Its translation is CASSHWTASGANVLTF.

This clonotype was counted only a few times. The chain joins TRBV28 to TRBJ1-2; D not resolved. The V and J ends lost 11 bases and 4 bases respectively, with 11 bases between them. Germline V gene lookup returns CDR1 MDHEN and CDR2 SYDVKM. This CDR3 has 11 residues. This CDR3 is CASRTSYGYTF. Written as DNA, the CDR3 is TGTGCCTCGAGGACTTCCTATGGCTACACCTTC.

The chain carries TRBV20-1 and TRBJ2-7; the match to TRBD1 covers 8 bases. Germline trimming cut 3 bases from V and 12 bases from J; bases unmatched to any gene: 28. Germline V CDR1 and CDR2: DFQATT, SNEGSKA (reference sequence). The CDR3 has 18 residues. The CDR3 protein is CSASTAQGVEGFSYVRYF. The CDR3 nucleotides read TGCAGTGCTAGCACGGCACAGGGGGTTGAGGGGTTCTCCTACGTGCGGTACTTC.

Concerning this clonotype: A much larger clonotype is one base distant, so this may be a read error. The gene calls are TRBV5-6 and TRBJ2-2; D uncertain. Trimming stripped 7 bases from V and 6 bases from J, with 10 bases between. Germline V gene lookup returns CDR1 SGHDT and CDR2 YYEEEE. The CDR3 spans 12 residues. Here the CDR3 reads CASARRSGELFF. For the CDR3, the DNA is TGTGCCAGCGCTCGGCGATCCGGGGAGCTGTTTTTT. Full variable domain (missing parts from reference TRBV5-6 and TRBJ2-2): DAGVTQSPTHLIKTRGQQVTLRCSPKSGHDTVSWYQQALGQGPQFIFQYYEEEERQRGNFPDRFSGHQFPNYSSELNVNALLLGDSALYLCASARRSGELFFGEGSRLTVL.

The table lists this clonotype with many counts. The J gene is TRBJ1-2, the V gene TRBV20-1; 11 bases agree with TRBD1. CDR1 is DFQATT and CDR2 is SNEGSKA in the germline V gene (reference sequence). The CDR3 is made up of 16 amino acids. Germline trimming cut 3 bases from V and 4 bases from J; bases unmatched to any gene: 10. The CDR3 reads CSASPGQGEFFYGYTF. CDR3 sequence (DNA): TGCAGTGCTAGTCCGGGACAGGGGGAATTTTTCTATGGCTACACCTTC.

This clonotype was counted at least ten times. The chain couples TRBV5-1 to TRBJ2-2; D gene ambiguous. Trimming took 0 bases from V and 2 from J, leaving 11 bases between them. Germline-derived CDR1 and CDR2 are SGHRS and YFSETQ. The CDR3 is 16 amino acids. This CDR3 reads CASSLDRTPNTGELFF. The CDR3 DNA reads TGCGCCAGCAGCTTGGATCGGACCCCCAACACCGGGGAGCTGTTTTTT.

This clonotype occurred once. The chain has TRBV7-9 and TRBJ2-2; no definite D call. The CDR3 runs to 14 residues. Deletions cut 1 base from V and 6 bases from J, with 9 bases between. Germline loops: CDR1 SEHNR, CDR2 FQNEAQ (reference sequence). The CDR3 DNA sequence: TGTGCCAGCAGCTTAGACAGTATCGCCGGGGAGCTGTTTTTT. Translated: CASSLDSIAGELFF.

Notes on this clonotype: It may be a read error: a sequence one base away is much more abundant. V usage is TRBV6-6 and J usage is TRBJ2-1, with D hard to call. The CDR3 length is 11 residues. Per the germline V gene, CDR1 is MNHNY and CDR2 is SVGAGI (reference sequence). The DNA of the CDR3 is TGTGCCAGCCTCGGATACAATGGGCAGTTCTTC. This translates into CASLGYNGQFF.

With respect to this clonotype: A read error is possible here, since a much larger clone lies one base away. CDR3 coding DNA: TGCGCCAGCAGCCAGATCCATGGTAGGTCCTACGGGCAGTACTTC. It encodes CASSQIHGRSYGQYF. V is TRBV4-1 and J is TRBJ2-7; D is unclear. CDR3 length equals 15 residues. Per the germline V gene, CDR1 is MGHRA and CDR2 is YSYEKL.

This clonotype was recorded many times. This chain's CDR3 is CSARDRSLSHYEQYF. The CDR3 DNA follows: TGCAGTGCTAGAGATAGGTCCCTAAGTCACTACGAGCAGTACTTC. The chain is built from TRBV20-1 and TRBJ2-7; no firm D call. Trimming removed 0 bases at V and 3 bases at J, with 15 bases between. CDR3 length: 15 residues. Germline V gene data show CDR1 as DFQATT and CDR2 as SNEGSKA (reference sequence).

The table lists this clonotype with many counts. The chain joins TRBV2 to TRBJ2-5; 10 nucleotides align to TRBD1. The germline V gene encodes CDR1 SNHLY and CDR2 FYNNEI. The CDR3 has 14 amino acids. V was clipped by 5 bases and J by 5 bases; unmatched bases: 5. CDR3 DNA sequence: TGTGCCAGCAGTAAAGACAGGGGGCTCGAGACCCAGTACTTC. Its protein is CASSKDRGLETQYF.

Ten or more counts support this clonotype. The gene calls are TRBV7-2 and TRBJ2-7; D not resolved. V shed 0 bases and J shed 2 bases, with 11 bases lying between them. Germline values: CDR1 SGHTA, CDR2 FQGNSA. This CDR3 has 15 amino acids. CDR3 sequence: CASSLAGSGAYEQYF. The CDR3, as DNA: TGTGCCAGCAGCTTAGCGGGATCTGGGGCCTACGAGCAGTACTTC. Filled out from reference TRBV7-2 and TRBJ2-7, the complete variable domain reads GAGVSQSPSNKVTEKGKDVELRCDPISGHTALYWYRQSLGQGLEFLIYFQGNSAPDKSGLPSDRFSAERTGGSVSTLTIQRTQQEDSAVYLCASSLAGSGAYEQYFGPGTRLTVT.

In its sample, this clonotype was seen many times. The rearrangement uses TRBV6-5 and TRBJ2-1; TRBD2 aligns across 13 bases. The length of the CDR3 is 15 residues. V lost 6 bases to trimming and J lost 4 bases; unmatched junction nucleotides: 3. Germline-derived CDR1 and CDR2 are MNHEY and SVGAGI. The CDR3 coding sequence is TGTGCCAGCAGAAAACTAGCGGGAGGGTACAATGAGCAGTTCTTC. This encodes CASRKLAGGYNEQFF.

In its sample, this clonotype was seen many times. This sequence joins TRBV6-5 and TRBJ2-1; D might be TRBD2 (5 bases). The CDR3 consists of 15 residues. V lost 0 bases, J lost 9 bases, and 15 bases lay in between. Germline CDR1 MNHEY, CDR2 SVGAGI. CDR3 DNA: TGTGCCAGCAGTTACTCGGGGTTGGGAGCGTTTGAGCAGTTCTTC. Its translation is CASSYSGLGAFEQFF.

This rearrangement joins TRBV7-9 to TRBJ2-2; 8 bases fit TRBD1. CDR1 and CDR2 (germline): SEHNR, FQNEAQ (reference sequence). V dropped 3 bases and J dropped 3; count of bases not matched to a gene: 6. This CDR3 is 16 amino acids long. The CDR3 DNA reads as TGTGCCAGCAGCTTCGGACAGGGCGGGGACACCGGGGAGCTGTTTTTT. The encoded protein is CASSFGQGGDTGELFF.